These 28 T cell receptor beta chains were all obtained from the same sample, sequenced in a study of blood T cell repertoires in COVID-19. Sequencing was performed with immunoSEQ multiplex PCR; in TCRdb, only in-frame clones are kept and a portion is missing. The sample has fewer than 65,000 clones; around three quarters are singletons. Sequences were obtained from peripheral blood. The receptors shown here come from a man between 65 and 85 years old with acute or convalescent COVID-19.

The V gene is TRBV9, the J gene TRBJ2-7; D might be TRBD2 (5 bases). The CDR3 sequence is 14 residues long. V was cut by 0 bases and J by 3 bases, with 10 bases left in between. The germline V gene has CDR1 SGDLS and CDR2 YYNGEE. CDR3: CASSVAPTSYEQYF. The DNA for the CDR3 is TGTGCCAGCAGCGTAGCCCCCACTAGCTACGAGCAGTACTTC.

This clone was seen a single time. V is TRBV6-2 or TRBV6-3 and J is TRBJ1-2; D call uncertain. The germline V and J ends were trimmed by 3 bases and 5 bases, with 7 bases remaining between them. Germline assignment: CDR1 MNHEY and CDR2 SVGEGT. The CDR3 loop spans 12 amino acids. The CDR3 DNA reads TGTGCCAGCAGTTATCTCCAGTATGGCTACACCTTC. Translating it yields CASSYLQYGYTF.

Here the CDR3 DNA reads TGTGCCAGCAGTCCTCCACCCGACAGAGAGTACTATGGCTACACCTTC. Its translation is CASSPPPDREYYGYTF. V usage is TRBV28 and J usage is TRBJ1-2, with TRBD1 as a possible D gene (5 bases). Looked up from germline, CDR1 is MDHEN and CDR2 is SYDVKM. Trimming cost V 5 bases and J 3 bases, with 19 bases left between them. The CDR3 is 16 amino acids.

The rearrangement joins TRBV28 to TRBJ1-1; 8 bases match TRBD1. The CDR3 sequence is 15 residues long. Germline V lookup: CDR1 MDHEN, CDR2 SYDVKM. The V gene end was trimmed by 2 bases and the J gene end by 1 base; junction bases not matched to a gene: 3. The CDR3 nucleotides are TGTGCCAGCAGTTTAGGGACAGGAGGGAACACTGAAGCTTTCTTT. Its translation is CASSLGTGGNTEAFF.

The V and J genes are TRBV11-2 and TRBJ2-1, with TRBD2 matching over 8 bases. CDR1 and CDR2 (germline): SGHAT, FQNNGV. This CDR3 contains 13 residues. V shed 0 bases, J shed 10 bases, and the junction held 2 bases outside the gene matches. CDR3 region: CASSLEAGAEQFF. As DNA, the CDR3 is TGTGCCAGCAGCTTAGAAGCGGGGGCCGAGCAGTTCTTC.

The genes are TRBV30 and TRBJ1-1; TRBD1 matches 11 bases. Germline trimming cut 1 base from V and 5 bases from J; bases unmatched to any gene: 6. The CDR3 totals 15 residues. The germline CDR1 and CDR2 sequences are GTSNPN and SVGIG (reference sequence). CDR3: CAWSAGQGARTEAFF. CDR3 nucleotide sequence: TGTGCCTGGAGTGCCGGACAGGGGGCGAGAACTGAAGCTTTCTTT. Based on the CDR3 plus reference TRBV30 and TRBJ1-1, the full variable domain is SQTIHQWPATLVQPVGSPLSLECTVEGTSNPNLYWYRQAAGRGLQLLFYSVGIGQISSEVPQNLSASRPQDRQFILSSKKLLLSDSGFYLCAWSAGQGARTEAFFGQGTRLTVV.

The chain couples TRBV3-1 (or the pseudogene TRBV3-2) to TRBJ1-3, with no clear D. With 0 bases removed from V and 8 bases from J, the gap between germline ends came to 14 bases. Germline V lookup: CDR1 LGHDT, CDR2 YNNKEL (reference sequence). CDR3 length equals 15 residues. CDR3 in DNA: TGTGCCAGCAGCCAAGATGGGCCAGACCAACACACCATATATTTT. Its protein is CASSQDGPDQHTIYF.

The rearrangement joins TRBV9 to TRBJ2-3, with TRBD2 matching 13 bases. The trim removed 2 bases at V and 12 bases at J, leaving 6 bases unmatched. Germline V CDR1 and CDR2: SGDLS, YYNGEE. This CDR3 is built from 14 residues. The CDR3 loop is CASSVGTSGIPQYF. In DNA form, the CDR3 reads TGTGCCAGCAGCGTGGGGACTAGCGGGATCCCCCAGTATTTT.

This clone came up a few times. V gene TRBV2 combines with J gene TRBJ1-2; 10 bases agree with TRBD1. Germline CDR1 SNHLY, CDR2 FYNNEI. V dropped 4 bases and J dropped 1; count of bases not matched to a gene: 6. This CDR3 region has 16 residues. The CDR3 DNA sequence: TGTGCCAGCAGTGGGACAGGGGGAAGGGGTAACTATGGCTACACCTTC. Translated: CASSGTGGRGNYGYTF.

CDR3 loop: CAISDFLAQETQYF. CDR3 DNA: TGTGCCATCAGTGATTTTCTAGCTCAAGAGACCCAGTACTTC. This rearrangement joins TRBV10-3 to TRBJ2-5, with D possibly being TRBD2 (5 bases). V was trimmed by 3 bases and J by 2 bases, leaving 10 bases between them. CDR3 length: 14 amino acids. The V gene's germline CDR1 is ENHRY and CDR2 SYGVKD.

J is TRBJ1-2 and V is TRBV6-6; 8 nucleotides match TRBD1. The germline V gene has CDR1 MNHNY and CDR2 SVGAGI (reference sequence). This CDR3 has 15 residues. The ends lost 2 bases at V and 1 base at J; junction bases unmatched: 3. CDR3 in amino acids: CASSYTQGDNYGYTF. The CDR3 DNA follows: TGTGCCAGCAGTTACACACAGGGGGATAACTATGGCTACACCTTC.

The chain recombines TRBV28 with TRBJ2-7, with TRBD2 matching 7 bases. Germline-derived CDR1 and CDR2 are MDHEN and SYDVKM. This CDR3 spans 16 amino acids. V lost 5 bases to trimming and J lost 2 bases; unmatched junction nucleotides: 12. CDR3 in amino acids: CASSPPWAGVTYEQYF. The CDR3 DNA follows: TGTGCCAGCAGTCCACCATGGGCGGGGGTGACCTACGAGCAGTACTTC.

The chain has TRBV18 and TRBJ1-4, with TRBD1 identical over 10 bases. Trimming cost V 6 bases and J 7 bases; bases outside gene matches: 5. Germline-derived CDR1 and CDR2 are KGHSH and LQKENI. The CDR3 runs 14 residues. Written as DNA, the CDR3 is TGTGCCAGCTCGCGGGACAGGGGTCCTGAAAAACTGTTTTTT. Translated: CASSRDRGPEKLFF.

The genes are TRBV27 and TRBJ1-4; possibly TRBD1 for D (6 bases). Germline V gene lookup returns CDR1 MNHEY and CDR2 SMNVEV (reference sequence). The CDR3 sequence is 14 residues long. Trimming cost V 5 bases and J 3 bases, with 10 bases left between them. CDR3 in amino acids: CASSLGQSNEKLFF. Written as DNA, the CDR3 is TGTGCCAGCAGTCTAGGACAGTCTAATGAAAAACTGTTTTTT.

This rearrangement joins TRBV7-8 to TRBJ2-3; weak D call: TRBD2 (6 bases). Per the germline V gene, CDR1 is SGHVS and CDR2 is FQNEAQ. V lost 5 bases and J lost 0, with 18 bases in between. The CDR3 has 17 residues. The CDR3 spells CASSPILGRLSTDTQYF. CDR3 bases: TGTGCCAGCAGCCCCATCTTAGGGAGGCTGAGCACAGATACGCAGTATTTT. Complete variable domain (other parts from reference TRBV7-8 and TRBJ2-3): GAGVSQSPRYKVAKRGQDVALRCDPISGHVSLFWYQQALGQGPEFLTYFQNEAQLDKSGLPSDRFFAERPEGSVSTLKIQRTQQEDSAVYLCASSPILGRLSTDTQYFGPGTRLTVL.

V gene TRBV5-4 combines with J gene TRBJ2-3; 10 bases align to TRBD2. This CDR3 has 17 amino acids. Trimming cost V 5 bases and J 5 bases; bases outside gene matches: 14. Per germline, CDR1 SGHNT and CDR2 YYREEE (reference sequence). This CDR3 reads CASSQSGGVFYRDTQYF. The CDR3 DNA reads as TGTGCCAGCAGTCAGAGCGGGGGGGTATTTTATAGAGATACGCAGTATTTT.

V and J are TRBV6-1 and TRBJ2-3; no clear D. The CDR3 covers 14 residues. The V gene's germline CDR1 is MNHNS and CDR2 SASEGT. V dropped 0 bases and J dropped 5 bases, with 9 bases sitting between them. Written as DNA, the CDR3 is TGTGCCAGCAGTGAAGCGGGTGGAGTAGATACGCAGTATTTT. Amino acids: CASSEAGGVDTQYF.

J is TRBJ2-1 and V is TRBV5-4, with D possibly matching TRBD1 (5 bases). The germline V gene encodes CDR1 SGHNT and CDR2 YYREEE (reference sequence). The CDR3 has 13 amino acids. Deletions cut 4 bases from V and 8 bases from J, with 13 bases between. The chain's CDR3 is CASSLDPGHEQFF. CDR3 nucleotides: TGTGCCAGCAGCCTGGACCCAGGGCATGAGCAGTTCTTC.

The CDR3 DNA reads as TGTGCCAGCAGCTCCAGGACTAGCGGGAGAGGCACAGATACGCAGTATTTT. Translated, it gives CASSSRTSGRGTDTQYF. This rearrangement joins TRBV11-3 to TRBJ2-3; 13 bases agree with TRBD2. CDR1 is SGHNT and CDR2 is YENEEA in the germline V gene. The J segment lost 1 base and the V segment lost 4 bases, leaving 5 bases of the junction unmatched. CDR3 size: 17 residues.

The chain joins TRBV23-1 to TRBJ1-2, with D perhaps TRBD1 (6 bases). TRBV23-1 is filed as an ORF, its function uncertain. Trimming pared 2 bases from V and 3 bases from J, leaving 10 bases between. The CDR3 has 14 amino acids. The chain's CDR3 is CASSQGRGHYGYTF. Written as DNA, the CDR3 is TGCGCCAGCAGTCAAGGCAGGGGCCACTATGGCTACACCTTC.

This chain joins TRBV4-3 and TRBJ2-1; the D is unclear. CDR3 length: 13 residues. Germline V gene sequence: CDR1 LGHNA, CDR2 YSLEER. V was trimmed by 4 bases and J by 9 bases, leaving 13 bases between them. For the CDR3, the DNA is TGCGCCAGCAGCCTCCAGGCCTCTTTTGAGCAGTTCTTC. This encodes CASSLQASFEQFF.

The rearrangement uses TRBV16 and TRBJ1-6; TRBD1 aligns across 9 bases. The V gene end was trimmed by 3 bases and the J gene end by 9 bases; junction bases not matched to a gene: 3. The germline gives CDR1 KGHSY, CDR2 FQNENV. The CDR3 loop spans 14 amino acids. CDR3 DNA: TGTGCCAGCAGCCACCGGGACAGGGCTTCACCCCTCCACTTT. It specifies CASSHRDRASPLHF.

This clone was seen a single time. The rearrangement uses TRBV11-2 and TRBJ1-6; maybe TRBD1 (5 bases). CDR3 length: 15 residues. Trimming removed 1 base from V and 8 bases from J, with 12 bases in between. Per the germline V gene, CDR1 is SGHAT and CDR2 is FQNNGV. The CDR3 bases are TGTGCCAGCAGCTTAGGTGGGTGGGGCGATTCACCCCTCCACTTT. Its translation is CASSLGGWGDSPLHF.

The rearrangement joins TRBV9 to TRBJ1-2, with TRBD1 matching over 7 bases. Germline V gene data show CDR1 as SGDLS and CDR2 as YYNGEE. CDR3 length: 15 amino acids. J was trimmed by 7 bases and V by 4 bases; bases with no gene match: 13. The CDR3 bases are TGTGCCAGCAGCATATCCGGGACAGAGTACGGTGGCTACACCTTC. This translates into CASSISGTEYGGYTF.

The chain uses TRBV16 and TRBJ2-2; 9 nucleotides agree with TRBD1. V lost 0 bases and J lost 16; bases outside the gene matches: 9. Germline V gives CDR1 KGHSY, CDR2 FQNENV. The CDR3 has 14 residues. CDR3 bases: TGTGCCAGCAGCCAATCGGTTGGACAGGGGCCGGAGTTTTTT. Encoded protein: CASSQSVGQGPEFF.

The J gene is TRBJ2-7, the V gene TRBV11-3; 8 nucleotides line up with TRBD1. The CDR3 runs to 15 residues. Per germline, CDR1 SGHNT and CDR2 YENEEA. V lost 5 bases, J lost 5 bases, and 11 bases stayed unmatched. The CDR3 here is CASSIQPGGGHEQYF. In DNA, the CDR3 is TGTGCCAGCAGCATTCAACCAGGGGGCGGCCACGAGCAGTACTTC.

Only one count was recorded for this clone. The rearrangement joins TRBV19 to TRBJ1-2; D is ambiguous. CDR1 is LNHDA and CDR2 is SQIVND in the germline V gene (reference sequence). The CDR3 consists of 12 residues. Trimming cost V 8 bases and J 3 bases, with 10 bases left between them. CDR3 nucleotides: TGTGCCAGTTACCGGCAGGACTATGGCTACACCTTC. Translation: CASYRQDYGYTF.

The chain links TRBV4-1 to TRBJ2-1; 10 nucleotides agree with TRBD2. Germline trimming cut 0 bases from V and 1 base from J; bases unmatched to any gene: 9. The CDR3 extends over 19 amino acids. Germline-derived CDR1 and CDR2 are MGHRA and YSYEKL. The CDR3 protein is CASSQDQFSSGGSYNEQFF. The CDR3 bases are TGCGCCAGCAGCCAAGACCAATTTTCTAGCGGGGGATCCTACAATGAGCAGTTCTTC.